These T cell receptor beta chains were read from a single sample in a study of cytomegalovirus exposure and HLA in healthy donors. Sequenced by immunoSEQ multiplex PCR; TCRdb stores in-frame clones only, minus some. This sample's clone table lists some 110,000 clones. The sequencing sample was made of PBMCs. The receptors come from a man between 35 and 55 years old in good health and CMV-seropositive. The CDR3 runs from the conserved cysteine through the conserved F or W. D genes are given only for firm matches.

D gene	J gene	V gene	CDR3 protein	CDR3 DNA
TRBD1	TRBJ1-2	TRBV28	CASSLGTGFYGYTF	TGTGCCAGCAGTTTAGGGACAGGATTCTATGGCTACACCTTC
TRBD2	TRBJ2-2	TRBV7-9	CASSPNQREISTGELFF	TGTGCCAGCAGCCCCAACCAGCGGGAGATTAGCACCGGGGAGCTGTTTTTT
TRBD2	TRBJ2-7	TRBV19	CASSAPRTSGSYEQYF	TGTGCCAGTAGTGCCCCTCGGACTAGCGGCTCCTACGAGCAGTACTTC
TRBD1	TRBJ2-7	TRBV4-3	CASSHRTGPYEQYF	TGCGCCAGCAGCCATAGGACAGGGCCTTACGAGCAGTACTTC
TRBD1	TRBJ1-1	TRBV14	CASSPWTGAGTEAFF	TGTGCCAGCAGCCCGTGGACAGGGGCGGGAACTGAAGCTTTCTTT
.	TRBJ2-2	TRBV7-9	CASSLASTLNTGELFF	TGTGCCAGCAGCTTAGCCTCTACGTTGAACACCGGGGAGCTGTTTTTT
.	TRBJ1-1	TRBV19	CASSIVGGNTEAFF	TGTGCCAGTAGTATAGTCGGAGGGAACACTGAAGCTTTCTTT
.	TRBJ2-3	TRBV18	CASSLQRSGTDTQYF	TGTGCCAGCTCACTGCAACGGAGTGGAACAGATACGCAGTATTTT
TRBD2	TRBJ2-7	TRBV9	CASSFSGRGYEQYF	TGTGCCAGCAGTTTTAGCGGGAGGGGATACGAGCAGTACTTC
TRBD2	TRBJ2-2	TRBV4-3	CASSQGVAGGPRELFF	TGCGCCAGCAGCCAAGGAGTAGCGGGAGGGCCCCGGGAGCTGTTTTTT
TRBD1	TRBJ2-3	TRBV5-1	CASSLVGQGVATDTQYF	TGCGCCAGCAGCTTGGTCGGGCAGGGGGTTGCCACAGATACGCAGTATTTT
TRBD1	TRBJ2-2	TRBV29-1	CSVEKAPRGTGELFF	TGCAGCGTTGAAAAGGCCCCCAGGGGGACCGGGGAGCTGTTTTTT
.	TRBJ2-7	TRBV5-1	CASSFGQSYEQYF	TGCGCCAGCAGCTTCGGACAATCCTACGAGCAGTACTTC
TRBD2	TRBJ2-3	TRBV9	CASSLRAGGPPDTQYF	TGTGCCAGCAGCTTAAGAGCGGGAGGGCCCCCAGATACGCAGTATTTT
.	TRBJ1-4	TRBV7-2	CASSWQGGGNEKLFF	TGTGCCAGCAGCTGGCAGGGCGGTGGTAATGAAAAACTGTTTTTT
.	TRBJ1-4	TRBV19	CASSIQRLATNEKLFF	TGTGCCAGTAGTATACAGAGACTAGCAACTAATGAAAAACTGTTTTTT
.	TRBJ1-1	TRBV20-1	CSADIYTEAFF	TGCAGTGCTGACATTTACACTGAAGCTTTCTTT
TRBD1	TRBJ1-4	TRBV5-6	CASSGDRGNEKLFF	TGTGCCAGCAGCGGGGACAGGGGAAATGAAAAACTGTTTTTT
.	TRBJ2-7	TRBV5-1	CASSLDRNEQYF	TGCGCCAGCAGCTTGGACAGAAACGAGCAGTACTTC
.	TRBJ2-6	TRBV7-8	CASSLAGLDFSGANVLTF	TGTGCCAGCAGCTTAGCGGGACTCGACTTCTCAGGGGCCAACGTCCTGACTTTC
TRBD1	TRBJ1-1	TRBV9	CASSVGGQGANTEAFF	TGTGCCAGCAGCGTAGGGGGACAGGGGGCGAACACTGAAGCTTTCTTT
TRBD1	TRBJ1-1	TRBV7-8	CASSIRQGLTEAFF	TGTGCCAGCAGCATCAGACAGGGTCTAACTGAAGCTTTCTTT
.	TRBJ2-2	TRBV5-1	CASSSRNTGELFF	TGCGCCAGCAGCTCGCGTAACACCGGGGAGCTGTTTTTT
.	TRBJ2-1	TRBV7-3	CASSLGPPSYNEQFF	TGTGCCAGCAGCTTAGGGCCTCCCTCCTACAATGAGCAGTTCTTC
TRBD1	TRBJ2-7	TRBV28	CASSRTGALSYEQYF	TGTGCCAGCAGTCGGACAGGGGCCCTTTCTTACGAGCAGTACTTC
.	TRBJ2-7	TRBV28	CASSFPSPGGEQYF	TGTGCCAGCAGTTTCCCCTCTCCTGGAGGGGAGCAGTACTTC
.	TRBJ1-5	TRBV6-1	CASSEAGRYSNQPQHF	TGTGCCAGCAGTGAAGCAGGCAGGTATAGCAATCAGCCCCAGCATTTT
.	TRBJ1-1	TRBV28	CASTTGPTEAFF	TGTGCCAGCACCACAGGCCCTACTGAAGCTTTCTTT
.	TRBJ2-7	TRBV28	CASSLPGQTSSYEQYF	TGTGCCAGCAGTTTACCTGGACAGACAAGCTCCTACGAGCAGTACTTC
TRBD2	TRBJ2-2	TRBV11-2	CASSLESSGRASGELFF	TGTGCCAGCAGCTTAGAGTCTAGCGGGAGGGCCTCTGGGGAGCTGTTTTTT
TRBD1	TRBJ1-4	TRBV6-1	CASSERDRTREKLFF	TGTGCCAGCAGTGAAAGGGACAGGACTAGAGAAAAACTGTTTTTT
.	TRBJ2-1	TRBV7-2	CASSLMDNYNEQFF	TGTGCCAGCAGCTTAATGGACAACTACAATGAGCAGTTCTTC
TRBD2	TRBJ2-7	TRBV28	CASSSGGSRSSYEQYF	TGTGCCAGCAGTTCGGGGGGTTCTCGTTCCTCCTACGAGCAGTACTTC
.	TRBJ2-7	TRBV7-9	CASPQNYEQYF	TGTGCCAGCCCACAGAACTACGAGCAGTACTTC
.	TRBJ2-1	TRBV6-1	CASRGLFNEQFF	TGTGCCAGCAGAGGACTTTTTAATGAGCAGTTCTTC
.	TRBJ2-1	TRBV29-1	CSVLWRVGEQFF	TGCAGCGTTCTTTGGCGGGTCGGTGAGCAGTTCTTC
.	TRBJ2-6	TRBV11-3	CASSRGGGSGANVLTF	TGTGCCAGCAGCAGGGGGGGTGGCTCTGGGGCCAACGTCCTGACTTTC
.	TRBJ2-1	TRBV5-1	CASSFRPGQYNEQFF	TGCGCCAGCAGCTTTAGGCCCGGACAGTACAATGAGCAGTTCTTC
TRBD1	TRBJ2-3	TRBV19	CASSSPRTGKDTQYF	TGTGCCAGTAGTTCACCCCGGACAGGGAAAGATACGCAGTATTTT
TRBD2	TRBJ2-5	TRBV29-1	CSVSTSGQETQYF	TGCAGCGTATCGACTAGCGGACAAGAGACCCAGTACTTC
TRBD1	TRBJ1-1	TRBV7-9	CASSPNRGRNTEAFF	TGTGCCAGCAGCCCAAACAGGGGGAGAAACACTGAAGCTTTCTTT
.	TRBJ2-5	TRBV5-4	CASSTWYQETQYF	TGTGCCAGCTCGACTTGGTACCAAGAGACCCAGTACTTC
TRBD2	TRBJ2-2	TRBV15	CATSRDRGSRDTGELFF	TGTGCCACCAGCAGAGATCGCGGGAGTCGCGACACCGGGGAGCTGTTTTTT
TRBD2	TRBJ2-2	TRBV27	CANDDYIAGHGSTGELFF	TGTGCGAATGATGATTACATAGCGGGACACGGGAGCACCGGGGAGCTGTTTTTT
.	TRBJ2-1	TRBV29-1	CSVDRGGDEQFF	TGCAGCGTTGACAGGGGAGGGGATGAGCAGTTCTTC